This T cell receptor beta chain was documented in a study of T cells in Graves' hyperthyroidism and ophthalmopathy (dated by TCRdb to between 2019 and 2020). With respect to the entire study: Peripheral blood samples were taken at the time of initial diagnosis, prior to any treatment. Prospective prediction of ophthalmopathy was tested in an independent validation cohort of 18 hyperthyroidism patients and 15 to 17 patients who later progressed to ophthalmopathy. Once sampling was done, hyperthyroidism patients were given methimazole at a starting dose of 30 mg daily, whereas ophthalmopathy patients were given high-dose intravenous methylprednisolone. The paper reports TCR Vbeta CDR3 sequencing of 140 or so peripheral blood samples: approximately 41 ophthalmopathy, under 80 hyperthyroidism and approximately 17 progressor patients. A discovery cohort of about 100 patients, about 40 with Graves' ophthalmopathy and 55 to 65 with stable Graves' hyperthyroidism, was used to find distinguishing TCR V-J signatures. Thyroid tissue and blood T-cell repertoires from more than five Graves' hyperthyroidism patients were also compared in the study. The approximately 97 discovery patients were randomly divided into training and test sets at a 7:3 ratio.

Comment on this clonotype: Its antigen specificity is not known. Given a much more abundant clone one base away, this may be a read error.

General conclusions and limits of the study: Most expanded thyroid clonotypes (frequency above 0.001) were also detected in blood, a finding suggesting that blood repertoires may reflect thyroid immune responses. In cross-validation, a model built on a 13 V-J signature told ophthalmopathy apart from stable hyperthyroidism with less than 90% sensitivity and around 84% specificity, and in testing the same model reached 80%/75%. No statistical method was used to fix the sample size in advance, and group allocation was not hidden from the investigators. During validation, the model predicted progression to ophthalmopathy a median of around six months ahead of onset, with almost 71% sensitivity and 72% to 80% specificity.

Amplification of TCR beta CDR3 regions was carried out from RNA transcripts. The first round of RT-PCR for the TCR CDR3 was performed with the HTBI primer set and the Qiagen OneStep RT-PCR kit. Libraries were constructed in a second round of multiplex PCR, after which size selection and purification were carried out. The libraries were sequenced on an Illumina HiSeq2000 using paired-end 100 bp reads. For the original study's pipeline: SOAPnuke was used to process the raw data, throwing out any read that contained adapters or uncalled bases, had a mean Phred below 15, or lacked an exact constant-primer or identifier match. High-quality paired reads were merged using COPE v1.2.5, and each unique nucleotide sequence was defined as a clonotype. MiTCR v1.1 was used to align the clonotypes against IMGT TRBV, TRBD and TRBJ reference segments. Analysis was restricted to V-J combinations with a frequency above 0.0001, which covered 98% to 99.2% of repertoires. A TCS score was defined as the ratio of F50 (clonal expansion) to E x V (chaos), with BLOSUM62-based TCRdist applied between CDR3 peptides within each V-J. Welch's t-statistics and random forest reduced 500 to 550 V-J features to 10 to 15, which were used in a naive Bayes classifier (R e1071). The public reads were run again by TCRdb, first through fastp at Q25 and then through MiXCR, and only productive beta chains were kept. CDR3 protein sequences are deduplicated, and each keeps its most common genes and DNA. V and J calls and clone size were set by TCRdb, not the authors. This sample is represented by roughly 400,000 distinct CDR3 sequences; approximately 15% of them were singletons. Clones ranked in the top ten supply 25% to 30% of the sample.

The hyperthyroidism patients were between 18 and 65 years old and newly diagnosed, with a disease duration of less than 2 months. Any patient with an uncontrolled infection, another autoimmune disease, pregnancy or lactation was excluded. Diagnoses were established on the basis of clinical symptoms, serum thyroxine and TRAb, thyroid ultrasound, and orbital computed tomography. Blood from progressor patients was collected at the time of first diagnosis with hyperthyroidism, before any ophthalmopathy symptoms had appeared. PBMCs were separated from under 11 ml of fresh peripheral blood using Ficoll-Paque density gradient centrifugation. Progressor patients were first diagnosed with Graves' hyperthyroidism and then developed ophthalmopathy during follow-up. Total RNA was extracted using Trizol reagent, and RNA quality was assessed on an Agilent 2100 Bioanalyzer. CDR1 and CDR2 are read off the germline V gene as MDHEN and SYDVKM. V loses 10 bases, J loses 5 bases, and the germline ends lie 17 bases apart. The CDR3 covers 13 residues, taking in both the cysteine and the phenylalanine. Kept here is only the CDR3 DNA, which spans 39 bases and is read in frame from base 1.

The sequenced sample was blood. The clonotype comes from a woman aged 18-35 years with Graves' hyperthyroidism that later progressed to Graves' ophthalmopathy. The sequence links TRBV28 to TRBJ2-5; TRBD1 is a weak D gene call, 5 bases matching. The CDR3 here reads CANRYGRVETQYF. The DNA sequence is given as TGTGCCAACAGGTATGGGCGTGTGGAGACCCAGTACTTC.